The subject of this entry is one T cell receptor (beta chain). Its antigen remains unidentified. The sample is drawn from a study of cytomegalovirus exposure and HLA in healthy donors. Per the germline V gene, CDR1 is SNHLY and CDR2 is FYNNEI. The CDR3 extends over 13 amino acids. Between the trimmed V and J ends, which lost 4 bases and 4 bases, there was a span of 8 bases. The PCR was carried out with 60 Vbeta primers and 13 Jbeta primers. Profiling relied on immunoSEQ multiplex PCR, and the TCRdb table lists in-frame clones only, not all of them. The data show around 39,000 clones, with approximately 60% seen just once and approximately 9.3% held by the top ten. Findings of the study overall: Being productive about 90% or about 30% of the time was typical of most TCR beta V segments in an earlier analysis. Relative to equally common others, HLA-associated TCR beta chains showed greater clonal expansion in a later analysis. An ancestry cluster, one associated with Asian ancestry, reportedly showed fewer N-insertions than the 666-donor mean in a later analysis.

The specimen was PBMCs. This clonotype was sampled from a human donor in good health. The chain has TRBV2 and TRBJ1-5; possible D gene TRBD1, 5 bases. This CDR3 is CASSGDLNQPQHF. CDR3 DNA: TGTGCCAGCAGTGGGGACTTAAATCAGCCCCAGCATTTT. Variable domain in full (rest from reference TRBV2 and TRBJ1-5): EPEVTQTPSHQVTQMGQEVILRCVPISNHLYFYWYRQILGQKVEFLVSFYNNEISEKSEIFDDQFSVERPDGSNFTLKIRSTKLEDSAMYFCASSGDLNQPQHFGDGTRLSIL.